Described below is a single TCR beta chain sequence and its context. What it binds is not known. These data originate in a study of blood T cells in healthy people across ages. Study results and caveats: The study lacked donor CMV status, which possibly confounded expanded clonotype changes. Roughly linear age-related decline in beta diversity appeared, significant by age about 40.

Then a second PCR, running roughly 6 to 11 cycles, was carried out with a sample-barcoded 5' primer and a J-beta primer mix. Paired-end reads containing CDR3 totaled no fewer than 3 million for each sample. TCRdb reanalysed the 5' RACE reads using MiXCR and keeps one entry per CDR3 protein. The sample lists 1.8 million or so distinct CDR3 sequences, approximately 39% occurring once. Per sample, a minimum of 6.5 million PBMCs were isolated. The CDR3 totals 12 residues. CDR1 is MNHEY and CDR2 is SVGAGI in the germline V gene. V shed 6 bases and J shed 6 bases, with 8 bases lying between them. The gene calls are TRBV6-5 and TRBJ2-2; D is unclear. This clonotype was sampled from a human donor in good health. Sequencing was carried out using blood. The CDR3 reads CASSYRAGELFF. For the CDR3, the DNA is TGTGCCAGCAGCTATCGGGCCGGGGAGCTGTTTTTT.